One sample yielded the 4 T cell receptor beta chains listed below, sequenced in a study of T cell responses to AZD1222 COVID-19 vaccine. Method: immunoSEQ multiplex PCR; TCRdb's copy keeps in-frame clones and lacks some. The top ten hold about 4.9% of the sample, which has approximately 110,000 clones, around 89% seen once. The sample was peripheral blood, taken on day 0 of AZD1222 vaccination. Receptors originate from an adult in good health.

CDR3 sequence (DNA): TGTGCCAGAAGCCGGGGGAGGGGTACTAATGAAAAACTGTTTTTT. Translating gives CARSRGRGTNEKLFF. The rearrangement links TRBV5-3 to TRBJ1-4; D possibly corresponds to TRBD1 (5 bases). TRBV5-3 is an open reading frame, and its role is uncertain. The CDR3 loop spans 15 amino acids. The V gene lost 4 bases and the J gene lost 2 bases, with 12 bases spanning the gap.

The rearrangement uses TRBV7-6 and TRBJ2-1, with TRBD2 matching over 7 bases. Germline values: CDR1 SGHVS, CDR2 FNYEAQ. This CDR3 spans 16 amino acids. The ends lost 5 bases at V and 0 bases at J; junction bases unmatched: 7. CDR3 coding DNA: TGTGCCAGCAGCCCTCGACTAGCCAGCTCCTACAATGAGCAGTTCTTC. Amino acids: CASSPRLASSYNEQFF.

This chain links TRBV5-4 with TRBJ1-1, with a weak D call TRBD1 (5 bases). The CDR3 loop spans 14 amino acids. The germline V and J ends were trimmed by 0 bases and 6 bases, with 12 bases remaining between them. CDR1 is SGHNT, CDR2 YYREEE, per germline (reference sequence). This chain's CDR3 is CASSLVSGDAEAFF. The CDR3 DNA follows: TGTGCCAGCAGCTTGGTCTCCGGGGACGCTGAAGCTTTCTTT. Complete variable domain (other parts from reference TRBV5-4 and TRBJ1-1): ETGVTQSPTHLIKTRGQQVTLRCSSQSGHNTVSWYQQALGQGPQFIFQYYREEENGRGNFPPRFSGLQFPNYSSELNVNALELDDSALYLCASSLVSGDAEAFFGQGTRLTVV.

V gene TRBV5-5 combines with J gene TRBJ1-4, with D unclear. This CDR3 comprises 15 residues. The V gene lost 0 bases and the J gene lost 0 bases, with 6 bases spanning the gap. Germline V gene sequence: CDR1 SGHKS, CDR2 YYEKEE (reference sequence). CDR3 DNA sequence: TGTGCCAGCAGCTTGGTTGTTGCAACTAATGAAAAACTGTTTTTT. It is translated as CASSLVVATNEKLFF.